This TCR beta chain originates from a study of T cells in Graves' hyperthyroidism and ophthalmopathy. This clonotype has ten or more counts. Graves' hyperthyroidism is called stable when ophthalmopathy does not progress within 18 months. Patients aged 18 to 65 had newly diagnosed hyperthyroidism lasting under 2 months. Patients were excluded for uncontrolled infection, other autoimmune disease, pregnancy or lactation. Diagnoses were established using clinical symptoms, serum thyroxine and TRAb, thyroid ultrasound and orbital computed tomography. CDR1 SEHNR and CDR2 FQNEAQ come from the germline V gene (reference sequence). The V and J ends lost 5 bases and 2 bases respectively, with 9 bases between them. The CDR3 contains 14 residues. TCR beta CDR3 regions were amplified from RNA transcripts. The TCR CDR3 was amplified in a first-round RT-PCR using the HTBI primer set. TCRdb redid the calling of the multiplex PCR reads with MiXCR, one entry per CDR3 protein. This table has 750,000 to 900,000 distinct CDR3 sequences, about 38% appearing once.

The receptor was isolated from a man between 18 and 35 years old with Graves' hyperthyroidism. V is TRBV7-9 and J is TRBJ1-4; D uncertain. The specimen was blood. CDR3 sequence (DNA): TGTGCCAGCAGCCCCGGGAAGACTAATGAAAAACTGTTTTTT. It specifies CASSPGKTNEKLFF.